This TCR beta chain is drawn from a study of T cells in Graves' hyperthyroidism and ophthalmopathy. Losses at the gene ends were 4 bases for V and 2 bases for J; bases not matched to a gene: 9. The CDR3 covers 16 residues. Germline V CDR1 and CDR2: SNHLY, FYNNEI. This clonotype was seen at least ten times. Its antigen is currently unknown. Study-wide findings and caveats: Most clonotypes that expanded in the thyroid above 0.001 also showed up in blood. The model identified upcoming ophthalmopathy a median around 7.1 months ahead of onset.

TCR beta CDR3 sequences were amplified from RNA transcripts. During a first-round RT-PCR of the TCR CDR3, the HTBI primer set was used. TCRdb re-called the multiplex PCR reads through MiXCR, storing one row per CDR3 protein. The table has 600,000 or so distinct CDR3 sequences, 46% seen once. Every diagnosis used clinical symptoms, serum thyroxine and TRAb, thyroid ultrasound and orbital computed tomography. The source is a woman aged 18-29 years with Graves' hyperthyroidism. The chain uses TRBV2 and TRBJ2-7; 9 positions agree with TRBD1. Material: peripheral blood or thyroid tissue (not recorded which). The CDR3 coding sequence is TGTGCCAGCAGTGCCTCCTGGGGGACAGGGACCTACGAGCAGTACTTC. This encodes CASSASWGTGTYEQYF.